This T cell receptor (beta chain) was sequenced during a study of blood T cell repertoires in COVID-19 (TCRdb year 2020). Regarding the research as a whole: The collaborator samples originated in the United States, Italy and Spain and spanned the acute and convalescent phases of COVID-19. The material from the prospective study consisted of cDNA or gDNA derived from T cells, B-cell-depleted T cells, or PBMCs. The dataset comprised deeply sampled blood TCRbeta repertoires from subjects exposed to, actively infected with, or recovered from COVID-19. The repertoires were released in a freely available public database intended as a resource for research on the immune response to SARS-CoV-2. Samples were obtained from the ongoing ImmuneRACE study (first 160 participants) and from over 1,000 subjects provided by 6 global collaborators. A de-identified subject ID, COVID-19 status, age in years and sex were almost always included in the sample metadata. Where available, HLA class I and class II types were taken from metadata supplied by the sample provider and were not determined by assay-based typing.

Sequences WSHSY (CDR1) and SAAADI (CDR2) are obtained from the germline V gene. From cysteine to phenylalanine, the CDR3 is 14 amino acids long. The read is trimmed to its CDR3 DNA, 42 bases read in frame from base 1. Cut back by 4 bases and 2 bases, the V and J ends lie 8 bases apart. A remark on this clone: Its binding antigen is unknown. The sample holds no much larger clone one base away, and base qualities are not on file.

The immunoSEQ Assay, a bias-controlled multiplex PCR, was used to amplify TCRbeta CDR3 regions from genomic DNA. Per the source publication's procedure: Nucleated cell counts per sample were estimated from amplification of reference gene primers within the assay. To quantify the absolute abundance of each unique TCRbeta CDR3 rearrangement, sequence reads were collapsed and filtered. For each sample, productive Simpson clonality was calculated by taking the square root of Simpson's diversity index across productive rearrangements. In TCRdb, the immuneACCESS table is reduced to in-frame sequences with V and J assigned. These tables do not hold every clone; where another copy was compared, an unresolved V gene accounts for under half, and the others remain unexplained. That table supplies the V and J calls and clone size; D and trimming were determined from the DNA. Here the sample has 200,000 or so clones; roughly 84% occur a single time. The ten largest make up 20% of the sample.

What the authors observed across the whole study: The amount of clinical and demographic metadata varied by source and participant and was provided uncurated.

The collaborating institutions used their own protocols to collect whole blood in K2EDTA tubes. For TCRbeta analysis, collaborators shipped samples as frozen whole blood, isolated PBMCs, or DNA extracted from either of those sample types. The rearrangement combines TRBV10-2 with TRBJ2-2, and perhaps TRBD2 as D gene, on 5 matching bases. This TCR was sampled from a human donor in a cohort sampled during active COVID-19. The specimen sequenced was peripheral blood. The nucleotides read TGCGCCAGCAGTGCGCCTAGCAACACCGGGGAGCTGTTTTTT. This is translated as CASSAPSNTGELFF.